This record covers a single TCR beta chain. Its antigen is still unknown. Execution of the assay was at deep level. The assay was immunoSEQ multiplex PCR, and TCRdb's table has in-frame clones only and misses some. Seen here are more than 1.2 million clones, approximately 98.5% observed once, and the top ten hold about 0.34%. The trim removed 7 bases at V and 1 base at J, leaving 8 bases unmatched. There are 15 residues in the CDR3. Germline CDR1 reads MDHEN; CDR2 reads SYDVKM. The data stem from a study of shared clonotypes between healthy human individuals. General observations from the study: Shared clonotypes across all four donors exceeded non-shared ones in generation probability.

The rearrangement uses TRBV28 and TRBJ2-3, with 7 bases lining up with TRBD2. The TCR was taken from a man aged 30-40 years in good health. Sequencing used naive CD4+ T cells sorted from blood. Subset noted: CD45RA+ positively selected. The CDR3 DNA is TGTGCCAGCACCGAGTCGGGAGGACGCACAGATACGCAGTATTTT. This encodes CASTESGGRTDTQYF.